In its sample, the clone carrying this T cell receptor beta chain was seen a few times. The antigen is not known. This sample is drawn from a study of identical twins. Study findings and constraints: The study drew conclusions from cross-sectional statistical analysis, not from following the same donors.

Trimming removed 2 bases at V and 3 bases at J, with 11 bases between. Germline CDR1 is MNHNS and CDR2 is SASEGT. This CDR3 spans 14 amino acids. Using its own MiXCR run on the 5' RACE reads, TCRdb lists one record per CDR3 protein. The sample records approximately 300,000 distinct CDR3 sequences, 7.5% to 9.5% being singletons. Separately, the same data were catalogued under a study of yellow fever vaccine responses in identical twins. As that report states: Twins' vaccine T cell response reportedly gave the appearance of partial convergence and partial personalization.

The V call is TRBV6-1, the J call TRBJ2-7; D not certain. This receptor was obtained from a woman aged 18-30 years in good health. Sequences were obtained from CD8+ T cells sorted from blood. The CDR3 DNA is TGTGCCAGCAGTGAAAAGGGTACGGTCTACGAGCAGTACTTC. It is translated as CASSEKGTVYEQYF.